This is a list of T cell receptor beta chains from one sample in a study of blood T cell repertoires in COVID-19. Here immunoSEQ multiplex PCR was the method, and the copy in TCRdb shows in-frame clones only, minus some. The sample carries around 60,000 clones, roughly 84% recorded once. Sequencing was performed on peripheral blood. These receptors originate from a man in his sixties or seventies with acute or convalescent COVID-19. The CDR3 runs from the conserved cysteine through the conserved F or W. The order of the fields is CDR3 length, J gene, V gene, D gene, clone size, CDR3 DNA, CDR3 protein. The D gene is left open where the match is weak. Not every row has a clone size; where given, it reads once, few, many or a size class.

length: 15
J: TRBJ2-2
V: TRBV7-6
D: TRBD1
size: .
DNA: TGTGCCAGCACCCAACAGGGGGAGATAGCCGGGGAGCTGTTTTTT
CDR3: CASTQQGEIAGELFF

length: 13
J: TRBJ1-2
V: TRBV7-9
D: .
size: once
DNA: TGTGCCAGCAGCTTGGGGACAACCTATGGCTACACCTTC
CDR3: CASSLGTTYGYTF

length: 15
J: TRBJ2-7
V: TRBV5-1
D: TRBD2
size: .
DNA: TGCGCCAGCAGCGTGGAAAGCGGGAGTTTTTACGAGCAGTACTTC
CDR3: CASSVESGSFYEQYF

length: 13
J: TRBJ2-3
V: TRBV4-2
D: .
size: .
DNA: TGTGCCAGCAGCCAAGATACTAAAGATACGCAGTATTTT
CDR3: CASSQDTKDTQYF

length: 18
J: TRBJ1-2
V: TRBV4-2
D: TRBD1
size: .
DNA: TGTGCCAGCAGCCAATCCCTTACCCCACAGGGGACAGGGGATGGCTACACCTTC
CDR3: CASSQSLTPQGTGDGYTF

length: 19
J: TRBJ2-7
V: TRBV3-1/TRBV3-2
D: .
size: .
DNA: TGTGCCAGCAGCCAAGATTTGGTCGCGGGACCAATCAACTCCTACGAGCAGTACTTC
CDR3: CASSQDLVAGPINSYEQYF

length: 20
J: TRBJ2-1
V: TRBV5-1
D: TRBD2
size: .
DNA: TGCGCCAGCAGCTTGGAAGGGGCGGGGGGCTTAATTGGTAAACTTGGTGAGCAGTTCTTC
CDR3: CASSLEGAGGLIGKLGEQFF

length: 15
J: TRBJ1-5
V: TRBV6-6
D: .
size: once
DNA: TGTGCCAGCAGCGGCGGGGACTATAGCAATCAGCCCCAGCATTTT
CDR3: CASSGGDYSNQPQHF

length: 13
J: TRBJ2-7
V: TRBV27
D: .
size: .
DNA: TGTGCCAGCAGCGTACAGGGTCCCTACGAGCAGTACTTC
CDR3: CASSVQGPYEQYF

length: 16
J: TRBJ2-5
V: TRBV6-1
D: TRBD2
size: .
DNA: TGTGCCAGCAGTGGGGGGAGCGGGGGGCCCCAAGAGACCCAGTACTTC
CDR3: CASSGGSGGPQETQYF

length: 17
J: TRBJ2-7
V: TRBV6-1
D: TRBD1
size: .
DNA: TGTGCCAGCAGTGAGGCAGACAGGGGGTGGTTCTCCTACGAGCAGTACTTC
CDR3: CASSEADRGWFSYEQYF

length: 15
J: TRBJ1-6
V: TRBV9
D: .
size: few
DNA: TGTGCCAGCAGCGTAGTAGGAGGGGAGGCTTCACCCCTCCACTTT
CDR3: CASSVVGGEASPLHF

length: 15
J: TRBJ1-5
V: TRBV4-3
D: .
size: .
DNA: TGCGCCAGCAGCCGGTCGGAGACCAGCAATCAGCCCCAGCATTTT
CDR3: CASSRSETSNQPQHF

length: 16
J: TRBJ2-2
V: TRBV10-2
D: TRBD1
size: .
DNA: TGCGCCAGCAGTGAGTACAGGGGGCGCAAAACCGGGGAGCTGTTTTTT
CDR3: CASSEYRGRKTGELFF

length: 14
J: TRBJ1-2
V: TRBV28
D: TRBD1
size: .
DNA: TGTGCCAGCAGCACAGGGGGCGGACTCTATGGCTACACCTTC
CDR3: CASSTGGGLYGYTF

length: 15
J: TRBJ2-1
V: TRBV27
D: .
size: .
DNA: TGTGCCAGTTTTGACCGGAGAAGCTCCTACAATGAGCAGTTCTTC
CDR3: CASFDRRSSYNEQFF

length: 14
J: TRBJ2-1
V: TRBV27
D: TRBD1
size: .
DNA: TGTGCCAGCAGTTTTCGGACAGGGGGCGATGAGCAGTTCTTC
CDR3: CASSFRTGGDEQFF

length: 13
J: TRBJ1-4
V: TRBV29-1
D: .
size: .
DNA: TGCAGCGTTGCAGGCGGGGTCAATGAAAAACTGTTTTTT
CDR3: CSVAGGVNEKLFF

length: 16
J: TRBJ2-3
V: TRBV3-1/TRBV3-2
D: TRBD2
size: .
DNA: TGTGCCAGCAGCCAAGATCGGGGGGTGGTAACAGATACGCAGTATTTT
CDR3: CASSQDRGVVTDTQYF

length: 16
J: TRBJ1-5
V: TRBV19
D: TRBD1
size: once
DNA: TGTGCCAGTAGTACCGAGGACAGGGCGAGCAATCAGCCCCAGCATTTT
CDR3: CASSTEDRASNQPQHF

length: 12
J: TRBJ1-2
V: TRBV6-5
D: .
size: .
DNA: TGTGCCAGCACTAAGGGAGGCTATGGCTACACCTTC
CDR3: CASTKGGYGYTF

length: 17
J: TRBJ2-4
V: TRBV6-2/TRBV6-3
D: TRBD1
size: once
DNA: TGTGCCAGCAGTTATAGCTTAGAGGGACAGACCAAAAACATTCAGTACTTC
CDR3: CASSYSLEGQTKNIQYF

length: 13
J: TRBJ2-7
V: TRBV9
D: TRBD1
size: once
DNA: TGTGCCAGCAGCGCTGGGACAGGGTACGAGCAGTACTTC
CDR3: CASSAGTGYEQYF

length: 16
J: TRBJ2-2
V: TRBV15
D: TRBD2
size: .
DNA: TGTGCCACCAGCCGGAAGACTAGCTCTAACACCGGGGAGCTGTTTTTT
CDR3: CATSRKTSSNTGELFF

length: 16
J: TRBJ1-2
V: TRBV4-1
D: .
size: once
DNA: TGCGCCAGCAGCCAAGATTTATCGAAGGGGGACTATGGCTACACCTTC
CDR3: CASSQDLSKGDYGYTF

length: 16
J: TRBJ1-4
V: TRBV28
D: TRBD1
size: .
DNA: TGTGCCAGCATACCAGGGGGCTCTTCCACTAATGAAAAACTGTTTTTT
CDR3: CASIPGGSSTNEKLFF

length: 14
J: TRBJ1-1
V: TRBV7-2
D: .
size: .
DNA: TGTGCCAGCAGTCCCCGACGGAGGAACACTGAAGCTTTCTTT
CDR3: CASSPRRRNTEAFF

length: 15
J: TRBJ1-1
V: TRBV5-4
D: .
size: .
DNA: TGTGCCAGCAACCCTTCGGGGGGAGCGAACACTGAAGCTTTCTTT
CDR3: CASNPSGGANTEAFF

length: 14
J: TRBJ2-2
V: TRBV30
D: TRBD1
size: .
DNA: TGTGCCTGGAATCAGGGGGCGCGCGGCGGGGAGCTGTTTTTT
CDR3: CAWNQGARGGELFF

length: 11
J: TRBJ1-2
V: TRBV2
D: .
size: .
DNA: TGTGCCACTACGACTGGGAGAGGCTACACCTTC
CDR3: CATTTGRGYTF

length: 16
J: TRBJ2-3
V: TRBV7-2
D: .
size: .
DNA: TGTGCCAGCAGCTTTCAGGGAATCATACCCACAGATACGCAGTATTTT
CDR3: CASSFQGIIPTDTQYF

length: 15
J: TRBJ1-2
V: TRBV5-5
D: .
size: .
DNA: TGTGCCAGCAGCTTGAACGTGCGCCCCGGCTATGGCTACACCTTC
CDR3: CASSLNVRPGYGYTF

length: 17
J: TRBJ2-6
V: TRBV11-2
D: .
size: .
DNA: TGTGCCAGCAGTCAAGTGGGGCGTCTCTCTGGGGCCAACGTCCTGACTTTC
CDR3: CASSQVGRLSGANVLTF

length: 15
J: TRBJ1-5
V: TRBV5-5
D: TRBD1
size: .
DNA: TGTGCCAGCAGCCCGGGACAGAGGACAGGTCAGCCCCAGCATTTT
CDR3: CASSPGQRTGQPQHF

length: 14
J: TRBJ2-7
V: TRBV7-8
D: TRBD1
size: .
DNA: TGTGCCAGCCGGTCGAGACAGGGTTCCCACGAGCAGTACTTC
CDR3: CASRSRQGSHEQYF

length: 16
J: TRBJ2-6
V: TRBV7-9
D: TRBD1
size: .
DNA: TGTGCCAGCAGCGCCGGGACAGGGCGCGGGGCCAACGTCCTGACTTTC
CDR3: CASSAGTGRGANVLTF

length: 16
J: TRBJ1-6
V: TRBV5-6
D: TRBD1
size: once
DNA: TGTGCCAGCAGCTGGGGGGTAGGGACAGGCAATTCACCCCTCCACTTT
CDR3: CASSWGVGTGNSPLHF

length: 15
J: TRBJ2-6
V: TRBV6-2/TRBV6-3
D: TRBD1
size: .
DNA: TGTGCCAGCAGTGACAGGGGTTCTGGGGCCAACGTCCTGACTTTC
CDR3: CASSDRGSGANVLTF

length: 14
J: TRBJ2-3
V: TRBV7-2
D: TRBD2
size: .
DNA: TGTGCCAGCAGCTTAGGGACTAGCGGAGATACGCAGTATTTT
CDR3: CASSLGTSGDTQYF

length: 15
J: TRBJ1-5
V: TRBV30
D: .
size: .
DNA: TGTGCCTGGGGCCAGGGGCTGAATAGCAATCAGCCCCAGCATTTT
CDR3: CAWGQGLNSNQPQHF

length: 13
J: TRBJ1-5
V: TRBV27
D: TRBD1
size: .
DNA: TGTGCCAGCAGTTTAGACAGGGGGCAGACCCAGCATTTT
CDR3: CASSLDRGQTQHF

length: 13
J: TRBJ2-1
V: TRBV10-1
D: TRBD2
size: .
DNA: TGCGCCAGCAGTGACTTCGGTCTAGCGGTGCAGTTCTTC
CDR3: CASSDFGLAVQFF

length: 16
J: TRBJ2-3
V: TRBV3-1/TRBV3-2
D: TRBD2
size: .
DNA: TGTGCCAGCAGCCAAACTAGCGGGGGGGCGCCAGATACGCAGTATTTT
CDR3: CASSQTSGGAPDTQYF

length: 14
J: TRBJ1-1
V: TRBV6-1
D: .
size: .
DNA: TGTGCCAGCAGTGAAAGGTGGAGCAACACTGAAGCTTTCTTT
CDR3: CASSERWSNTEAFF

length: 13
J: TRBJ1-1
V: TRBV7-3
D: .
size: .
DNA: TGTGCCAGCAGCTTAAGTTTGAGCGCTGAAGCTTTCTTT
CDR3: CASSLSLSAEAFF

length: 12
J: TRBJ2-2
V: TRBV9
D: .
size: once
DNA: TGTGCCAGCAGCGTGCGGGCCGGGGAGCTGTTTTTT
CDR3: CASSVRAGELFF

length: 17
J: TRBJ1-5
V: TRBV7-8
D: TRBD1
size: .
DNA: TGTGCCAGCAGCTTAGCGCGGAAGACAGGGAACAATCAGCCCCAGCATTTT
CDR3: CASSLARKTGNNQPQHF

length: 14
J: TRBJ2-5
V: TRBV5-4
D: .
size: .
DNA: TGTGCCAGCAGCTTCGGGATCGCGAGGGAGACCCAGTACTTC
CDR3: CASSFGIARETQYF

length: 14
J: TRBJ1-1
V: TRBV3-1/TRBV3-2
D: .
size: .
DNA: TGTGCCAGCAGCAAGGGGGGGAGGAACACTGAAGCTTTCTTT
CDR3: CASSKGGRNTEAFF

length: 19
J: TRBJ1-2
V: TRBV11-2
D: TRBD1
size: .
DNA: TGTGCCAGCAGCTACATATTGACAGGGGCCTATCAAGCTAACTATGGCTACACCTTC
CDR3: CASSYILTGAYQANYGYTF

length: 13
J: TRBJ2-7
V: TRBV12-3/TRBV12-4
D: .
size: .
DNA: TGTGCCAGCAGCAAGGACAGTTCCTACGAGCAGTACTTC
CDR3: CASSKDSSYEQYF

length: 14
J: TRBJ2-1
V: TRBV5-1
D: .
size: once
DNA: TGCGCCAGCAGCTTGTCCCTTTATGACAATGAGCAGTTCTTC
CDR3: CASSLSLYDNEQFF

length: 14
J: TRBJ1-2
V: TRBV5-6
D: TRBD1
size: .
DNA: TGTGCCAGCAGCGACGACAGGGGCGGTCTCGGCTACACCTTC
CDR3: CASSDDRGGLGYTF

length: 15
J: TRBJ1-1
V: TRBV9
D: TRBD1
size: once
DNA: TGTGCCAGCAGCCCACAGGGGGCGAGGAACACTGAAGCTTTCTTT
CDR3: CASSPQGARNTEAFF